What follows is one T cell receptor (beta chain) and its context. What it recognizes is unknown. The source of the sample is a study of cytomegalovirus exposure and HLA in healthy donors. Study-level results: As was reported, the classifier diagnosed cytomegalovirus status with high specificity and sensitivity. Immune exposure data for these donors was limited to CMV serostatus. Earlier analysis found most TCR beta V segments productive about 90% or about 30% of the time. Reports indicate that TCR beta sequences accurately predicted the HLA-A and HLA-B alleles of most subjects.

Trimming took off 3 bases at V and 3 bases at J, with 14 bases between the two ends. The CDR3 sequence is 15 residues long. Per germline, CDR1 MNHEY and CDR2 SMNVEV (reference sequence). The primer mix had 60 Vbeta and 13 Jbeta primers. Assay used: immunoSEQ multiplex PCR; TCRdb lists only in-frame clones, some missing. The sample holds 150,000 to 200,000 clones, roughly 72% seen once. This chain connects TRBV27 to TRBJ1-2, with D possibly matching TRBD1 (6 bases). This receptor was obtained from a woman aged 25-40 years in good health and CMV-seropositive. The sample taken for sequencing was PBMCs. The CDR3 is CASSLGRGHYYGYTF. The DNA of the CDR3 is TGTGCCAGCAGTTTGGGCCGGGGACACTACTATGGCTACACCTTC.